The TCR beta chain described here comes from a study of CD8 T cells in ankylosing spondylitis. Regarding the study as a whole: Ankylosing spondylitis blood appeared to carry a characteristic TCR beta motif of roughly eight highly homologous variants. Peripheral blood held disease-linked clones only at relatively low frequency, and these were CD8+.

TCRdb passed the 5' RACE reads through MiXCR, listing each CDR3 protein once. The data show some 90,000 distinct CDR3 sequences, around 25% seen once. Germline lookup yields CDR1 LGHDT and CDR2 YNNKEL (reference sequence). V dropped 5 bases and J dropped 7; count of bases not matched to a gene: 9. The CDR3 extends over 15 amino acids. Comments on this clonotype: The antigen is not known.

The sequence derives from a male donor with ankylosing spondylitis or in good health (not recorded which). The chain is built from TRBV3-1 and TRBJ2-2; 8 bases align to TRBD1. Material: blood, either unsorted or a sorted T cell fraction (not recorded which). CDR3 sequence reads: CASSVRTGLIGELFF. CDR3 sequence (DNA): TGTGCCAGCAGCGTCCGGACAGGGCTTATCGGGGAGCTGTTTTTT.